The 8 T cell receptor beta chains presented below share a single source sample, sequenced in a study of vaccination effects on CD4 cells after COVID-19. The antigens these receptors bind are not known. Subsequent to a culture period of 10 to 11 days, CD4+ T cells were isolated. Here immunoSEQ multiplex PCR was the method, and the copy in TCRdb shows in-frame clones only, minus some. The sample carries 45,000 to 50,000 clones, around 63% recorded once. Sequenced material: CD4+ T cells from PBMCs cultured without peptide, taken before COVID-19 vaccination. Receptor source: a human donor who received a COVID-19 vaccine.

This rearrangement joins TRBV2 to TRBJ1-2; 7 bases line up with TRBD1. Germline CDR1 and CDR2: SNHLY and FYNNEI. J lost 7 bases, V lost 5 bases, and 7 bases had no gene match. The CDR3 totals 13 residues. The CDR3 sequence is CASSPDRERGYTF. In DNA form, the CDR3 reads TGTGCCAGCAGTCCTGACAGGGAACGTGGCTACACCTTC.

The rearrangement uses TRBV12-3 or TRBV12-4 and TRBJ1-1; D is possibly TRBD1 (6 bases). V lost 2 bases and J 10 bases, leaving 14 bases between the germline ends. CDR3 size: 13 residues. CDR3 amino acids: CASSLSGGGGAFF. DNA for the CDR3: TGTGCCAGCAGTTTATCGGGGGGAGGGGGAGCTTTCTTT.

The DNA for the CDR3 is TGTGCCAGCAGTTCCCAGGGGGAGAGGTTACTACTCTCGAATGAGCAGTTCTTC. Its protein product is CASSSQGERLLLSNEQFF. The chain couples TRBV28 to TRBJ2-1, with TRBD1 matching 7 bases. V gave up 4 bases and J gave up 7 bases; unmatched junction bases: 19. This CDR3 has 18 residues. Germline assignment: CDR1 MDHEN and CDR2 SYDVKM.

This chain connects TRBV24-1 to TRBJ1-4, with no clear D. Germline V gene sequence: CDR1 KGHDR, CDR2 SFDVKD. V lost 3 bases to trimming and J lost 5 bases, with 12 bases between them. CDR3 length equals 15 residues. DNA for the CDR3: TGTGCCACCAGTGATGGAAACCCTAAGAATGAAAAACTGTTTTTT. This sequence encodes CATSDGNPKNEKLFF.

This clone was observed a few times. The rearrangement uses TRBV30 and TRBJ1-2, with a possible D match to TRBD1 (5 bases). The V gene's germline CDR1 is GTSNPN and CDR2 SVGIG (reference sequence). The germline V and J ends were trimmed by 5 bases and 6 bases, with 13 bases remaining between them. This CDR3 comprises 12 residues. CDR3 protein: CAWSGVFHGYTF. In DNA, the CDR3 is TGTGCCTGGTCGGGGGTCTTCCATGGCTACACCTTC.

CDR3 DNA sequence: TGTGCCAGCAGCTTACGGAACACCGGGGAGCTGTTTTTT. Its protein product is CASSLRNTGELFF. The chain is built from TRBV7-9 and TRBJ2-2; D is undetermined. The germline V gene encodes CDR1 SEHNR and CDR2 FQNEAQ (reference sequence). The CDR3 sequence is 13 residues long. Trimming stripped 2 bases from V and 1 base from J, with 2 bases between. Drawing the rest from reference TRBV7-9 and TRBJ2-2, the complete variable domain is DTGVSQNPRHKITKRGQNVTFRCDPISEHNRLYWYRQTLGQGPEFLTYFQNEAQLEKSRLLSDRFSAERPKGSFSTLEIQRTEQGDSAMYLCASSLRNTGELFFGEGSRLTVL.

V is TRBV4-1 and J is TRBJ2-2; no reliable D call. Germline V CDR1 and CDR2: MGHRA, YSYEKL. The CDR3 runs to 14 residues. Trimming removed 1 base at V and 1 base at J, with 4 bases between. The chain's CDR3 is CASSQAGNTGELFF. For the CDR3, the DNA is TGCGCCAGCAGCCAAGCGGGGAACACCGGGGAGCTGTTTTTT.

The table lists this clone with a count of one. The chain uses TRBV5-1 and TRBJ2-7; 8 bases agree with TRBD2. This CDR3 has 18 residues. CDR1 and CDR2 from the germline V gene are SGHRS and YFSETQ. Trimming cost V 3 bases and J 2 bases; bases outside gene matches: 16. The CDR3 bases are TGCGCCAGCAGCTCAAGGTCTGGGAGCGGGAGTGGTACCTACGAGCAGTACTTC. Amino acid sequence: CASSSRSGSGSGTYEQYF.